What follows describes a single T cell receptor beta chain. This sample is drawn from a study of PD-L1 blockade in urothelial cancer. Study-level information: Bladder-origin urothelial cancer in males covered about 90% of the roughly 30 patients. Prior exposure to chemotherapy in patients amounted to 0 to 3 regimens received. Blood analysis took place 3 weeks (second dose) and 6 weeks after treatment start.

The germline V and J ends were trimmed by 0 bases and 8 bases, with 14 bases remaining between them. The CDR3 contains 15 residues. The germline gives CDR1 SGHKS, CDR2 YYEKEE (reference sequence). Using immunoSEQ multiplex PCR, the repertoire was profiled, and TCRdb retains in-frame clones only, with some absent. The sample lists about 72,000 clones, 80% to 90% occurring once. This chain joins TRBV5-5 and TRBJ1-4; D gene uncertain. This sequence originates from a man in his 70s with urothelial cancer. Sequencing was performed on PBMCs, taken around atezolizumab (anti-PD-L1) treatment. CDR3 coding DNA: TGTGCCAGCAGCTTGGATCGGGGAGTGGGGGAAAAACTGTTTTTT. It encodes CASSLDRGVGEKLFF.